This T cell receptor beta chain was captured in a study of tumor-infiltrating lymphocytes in localized non-small cell lung cancer. This clone has a single count. Its specificity is unknown. TCRdb keeps only in-frame clones here, not all; method: immunoSEQ multiplex PCR. This sample has 17,000 or so clones, with more than 60% found just once. With V trimmed by 0 bases and J by 6 bases, 13 bases remained unmatched. The V gene's germline CDR1 is LNHNV and CDR2 YYDKDF (reference sequence). This CDR3 has 17 residues. Study results and limitations: Tumor T-cell fraction was not associated with recurrence-free survival. Technical variation could not be separated from intratumor heterogeneity here. No T-cell fraction difference was seen between IM1 and IM2 tumors.

The receptor was derived from a human donor with non-small cell lung cancer. The material sequenced was lung tumor tissue. The V call is TRBV15, the J call TRBJ2-7, with 8 nucleotides matching TRBD1. The CDR3, as DNA: TGTGCCACCAGCAGAGATTGGCGGGGACAGGCCTCCACCGAGCAGTACTTC. Protein sequence: CATSRDWRGQASTEQYF.